This T cell receptor beta chain was sequenced during a study of naive and memory T cell subsets. Study-wide results and caveats: Possibly reflecting memory cells re-expressing CD45RA, a few larger clonotypes occurred in naive repertoires, especially CD8. From naive to CM, EM and EMRA, diversity decreased and Gini increased. In naive cells, over 95% of TCR sequences were seen only once.

An equimolar mix of two oligonucleotides served as the beta constant-region primer for TRBC1 and TRBC2. Nested alpha and beta constant-region primers with the SP2 primer drove four PCR rounds on ligated cDNA. A 12-nucleotide UMI and the SP2 primer were added to the cDNA 3' end by oligonucleotide ligation. TCRdb re-analysed the UMI-ligation and nested PCR reads in MiXCR, keeping a single row per CDR3 protein. The sample carries 99,000 or so distinct CDR3 sequences, about 15% recorded once. The CDR3 totals 15 residues. The V end lost 0 bases, the J end lost 3 bases, and 11 bases lay between the germline ends. CDR1 and CDR2 from the germline V gene are SGHDN and FVKESK. In its sample, this clonotype was seen many times. The antigen is not known.

The origin of this receptor is a human donor in good health. Input material: naive CD8+ T cells from blood. The chain carries TRBV14 and TRBJ2-5; no clear D gene. CDR3 protein: CASSQDDPAKETQYF. The CDR3 nucleotides are TGTGCCAGCAGCCAAGATGACCCGGCGAAAGAGACCCAGTACTTC.